Each of the 15 T cell receptor beta chains below was sequenced from the same sample in a study of cytomegalovirus exposure and HLA in healthy donors. This table comes from immunoSEQ multiplex PCR, and its TCRdb copy is limited to in-frame clones, with some not included. The sample carries about 160,000 clones, around 92% recorded once. The sequencing input was PBMCs. The origin of the receptors is a young man in good health and CMV-seropositive.

This sequence joins TRBV4-1 and TRBJ2-1; TRBD1 agrees at 7 bases. The V and J ends lost 4 bases and 4 bases, in that order; junction bases with no gene match: 7. This CDR3 is built from 15 residues. Germline V gene sequence: CDR1 MGHRA, CDR2 YSYEKL. CDR3 loop: CASSPTGTVYNEQFF. The CDR3 nucleotides are TGCGCCAGCAGCCCGACAGGGACGGTGTACAATGAGCAGTTCTTC.

The chain recombines TRBV2 with TRBJ2-1; 10 nucleotides line up with TRBD2. Germline CDR1 SNHLY, CDR2 FYNNEI. The ends lost 8 bases at V and 9 bases at J; junction bases unmatched: 10. This CDR3 comprises 14 residues. CDR3: CASGLLAGAVEQFF. The CDR3 nucleotides read TGTGCCAGCGGTCTGCTAGCGGGAGCGGTTGAGCAGTTCTTC.

This clone was observed once. The chain uses TRBV28 and TRBJ1-4, with 7 bases matching TRBD1. After removal of 7 bases from V and 0 bases from J, the junction contained 11 bases not matched to a gene. Germline V CDR1 and CDR2: MDHEN, SYDVKM. The CDR3 has 17 residues. The CDR3 coding sequence is TGTGCCAGCAATAATCCGGGACAGCAAGCAACTAATGAAAAACTGTTTTTT. Translated, it gives CASNNPGQQATNEKLFF.

The chain has TRBV5-4 and TRBJ2-5; D ambiguous. The germline V gene has CDR1 SGHNT and CDR2 YYREEE (reference sequence). The CDR3 is made up of 15 amino acids. The V gene lost 1 base and the J gene lost 0 bases, with 10 bases spanning the gap. CDR3 DNA: TGTGCCAGCAGCTTGAGTGGCGGATACCAAGAGACCCAGTACTTC. This gives the protein CASSLSGGYQETQYF.

The chain couples TRBV4-1 to TRBJ1-2; D perhaps matches TRBD1 (6 bases). V lost 4 bases and J lost 3, with 12 bases in between. CDR1 MGHRA and CDR2 YSYEKL come from the germline V gene. There are 14 residues in the CDR3. The DNA of the CDR3 is TGCGCCAGCAGCCTTGGACAGCTAGACTATGGCTACACCTTC. This gives the protein CASSLGQLDYGYTF.

This clone appeared once. V usage is TRBV6-6 and J usage is TRBJ1-5; 8 bases are a match to TRBD1. The V gene's germline CDR1 is MNHNY and CDR2 SVGAGI (reference sequence). The CDR3 is made up of 15 amino acids. J gave up 7 bases and V 2 bases, and 7 bases lay outside the gene matches. Written as DNA, the CDR3 is TGTGCCAGCAGTTACGAAGGACAGGGAGGACAGCCCCAGCATTTT. It encodes CASSYEGQGGQPQHF.

The chain links TRBV4-2 to TRBJ1-2, with 8 bases matching TRBD1. The CDR3 loop spans 15 amino acids. The junction had 11 bases not matched to a gene; V was cut back by 3 bases and J by 8 bases. The germline CDR1 and CDR2 sequences are LGHNA and YNFKEQ. In nucleotides, the CDR3 is TGTGCCAGCAGCCAGGGGACAGGCTCGGGTGAGGGCTACACCTTC. Translating it yields CASSQGTGSGEGYTF.

This chain joins TRBV30 and TRBJ2-7; 8 bases fit TRBD1. V shed 0 bases and J 4 bases; nucleotides not matched to a gene: 8. There are 15 residues in the CDR3. The V gene's germline CDR1 is GTSNPN and CDR2 SVGIG (reference sequence). Here the CDR3 DNA reads TGTGCCTGGAGTGTAACCGACAGGGGACGATACGAGCAGTACTTC. Its translation: CAWSVTDRGRYEQYF.

This chain connects TRBV29-1 to TRBJ2-7, with TRBD1 matching over 9 bases. The CDR3 sequence is 14 residues long. With 6 bases clipped from V and 1 base from J, the junction kept 7 bases outside the gene matches. Germline V CDR1 and CDR2: SQVTM, ANQGSEA. This CDR3 is CSVEPGQGSYEQYF. The CDR3, as DNA: TGCAGCGTAGAGCCGGGACAGGGATCCTACGAGCAGTACTTC.

The chain uses TRBV5-1 and TRBJ2-1; possibly TRBD1 for D (6 bases). The germline V gene encodes CDR1 SGHRS and CDR2 YFSETQ. The CDR3 runs 15 residues. Between the trimmed V and J ends, which lost 2 bases and 0 bases, there was a span of 9 bases. CDR3 sequence reads: CASSLGGSSYNEQFF. The CDR3 nucleotides read TGCGCCAGCAGCTTAGGGGGTAGCTCCTACAATGAGCAGTTCTTC.

The genes are TRBV25-1 and TRBJ2-7, with D perhaps matching TRBD2 (7 bases). V shed 5 bases and J shed 3 bases, with 23 bases lying between them. This CDR3 is 17 amino acids long. Per the germline V gene, CDR1 is MGHDK and CDR2 is SYGVNS. The CDR3 region has the DNA TGTGCCAGCAGTAGGGGGGGGTTTTTCGGGAGTGACTACGAGCAGTACTTC. Its translation is CASSRGGFFGSDYEQYF.

This clone was detected once. The chain joins TRBV7-2 to TRBJ2-7, with 8 bases fitting TRBD2. Looked up from germline, CDR1 is SGHTA and CDR2 is FQGNSA. This CDR3 is 15 amino acids long. V was pared by 5 bases and J by 1 base, with 7 bases of the junction left unmatched. In nucleotides, the CDR3 is TGTGCCAGCAGCCTCCCGGGACTAGGGTCCTACGAGCAGTACTTC. This codes for CASSLPGLGSYEQYF.

This sequence joins TRBV9 and TRBJ2-1; 9 nucleotides match TRBD1. Germline CDR1 is SGDLS and CDR2 is YYNGEE. V dropped 0 bases and J dropped 3; count of bases not matched to a gene: 4. This CDR3 has 16 amino acids. The DNA of the CDR3 is TGTGCCAGCAGCGTAGGGGACAGGGACTTCTACAATGAGCAGTTCTTC. Protein: CASSVGDRDFYNEQFF.

The chain links TRBV4-1 to TRBJ2-7; TRBD1 might be the D (5 bases). The CDR3 contains 17 residues. V lost 0 bases and J lost 0, with 15 bases in between. Germline CDR1 and CDR2: MGHRA and YSYEKL. The CDR3 loop is CASSQELAGSFSYEQYF. CDR3 in DNA: TGCGCCAGCAGCCAAGAATTGGCAGGGTCCTTCTCCTACGAGCAGTACTTC.

The V and J genes are TRBV5-1 and TRBJ2-3, with TRBD2 matching over 9 bases. The CDR3 is 18 amino acids. With 4 bases clipped from V and 1 base from J, the junction kept 13 bases outside the gene matches. Per germline, CDR1 SGHRS and CDR2 YFSETQ. This CDR3 reads CASSLAGETSGGTDTQYF. The CDR3 nucleotides read TGCGCCAGCAGCCTTGCGGGGGAGACTAGCGGAGGCACAGATACGCAGTATTTT.